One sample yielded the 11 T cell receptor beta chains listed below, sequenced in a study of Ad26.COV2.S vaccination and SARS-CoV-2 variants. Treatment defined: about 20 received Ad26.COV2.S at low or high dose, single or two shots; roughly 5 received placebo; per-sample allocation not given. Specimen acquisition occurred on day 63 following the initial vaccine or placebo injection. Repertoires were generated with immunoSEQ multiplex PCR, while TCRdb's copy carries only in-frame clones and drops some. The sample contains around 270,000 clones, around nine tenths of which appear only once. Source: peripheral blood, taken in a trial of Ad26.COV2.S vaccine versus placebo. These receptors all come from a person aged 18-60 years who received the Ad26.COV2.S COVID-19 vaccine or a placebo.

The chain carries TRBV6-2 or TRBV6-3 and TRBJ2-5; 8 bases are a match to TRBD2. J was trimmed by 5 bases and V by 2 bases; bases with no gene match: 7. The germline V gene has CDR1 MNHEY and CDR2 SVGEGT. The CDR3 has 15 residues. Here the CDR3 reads CASSYALAGWETQYF. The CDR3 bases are TGTGCCAGCAGTTACGCCCTAGCGGGCTGGGAGACCCAGTACTTC.

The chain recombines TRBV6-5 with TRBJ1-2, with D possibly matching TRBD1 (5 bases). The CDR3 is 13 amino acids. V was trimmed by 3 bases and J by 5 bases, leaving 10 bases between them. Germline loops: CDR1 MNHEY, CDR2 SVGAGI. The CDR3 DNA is TGTGCCAGCAGTTATGACAGAGAATATGGCTACACCTTC. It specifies CASSYDREYGYTF.

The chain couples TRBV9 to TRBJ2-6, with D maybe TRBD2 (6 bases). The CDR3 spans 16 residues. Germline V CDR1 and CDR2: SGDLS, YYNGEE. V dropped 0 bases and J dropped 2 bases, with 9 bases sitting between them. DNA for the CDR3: TGTGCCAGCAGCGTAGGTAGCGGTCCTGGGGCCAACGTCCTGACTTTC. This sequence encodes CASSVGSGPGANVLTF. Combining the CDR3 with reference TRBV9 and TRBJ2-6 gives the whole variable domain DSGVTQTPKHLITATGQRVTLRCSPRSGDLSVYWYQQSLDQGLQFLIQYYNGEERAKGNILERFSAQQFPDLHSELNLSSLELGDSALYFCASSVGSGPGANVLTFGAGSRLTVL.

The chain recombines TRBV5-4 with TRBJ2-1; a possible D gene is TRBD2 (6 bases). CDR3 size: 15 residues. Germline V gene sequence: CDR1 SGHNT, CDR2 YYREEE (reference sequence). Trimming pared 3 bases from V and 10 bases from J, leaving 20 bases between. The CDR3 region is CASSSVGGTRKEQFF. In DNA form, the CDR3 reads TGTGCCAGCAGCTCAGTCGGAGGGACCAGGAAAGAGCAGTTCTTC. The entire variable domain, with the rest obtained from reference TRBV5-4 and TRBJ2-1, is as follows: ETGVTQSPTHLIKTRGQQVTLRCSSQSGHNTVSWYQQALGQGPQFIFQYYREEENGRGNFPPRFSGLQFPNYSSELNVNALELDDSALYLCASSSVGGTRKEQFFGPGTRLTVL.

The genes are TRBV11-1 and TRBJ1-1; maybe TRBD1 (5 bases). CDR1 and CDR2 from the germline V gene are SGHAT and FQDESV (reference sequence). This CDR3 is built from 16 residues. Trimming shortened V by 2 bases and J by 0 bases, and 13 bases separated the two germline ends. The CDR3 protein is CASSLPGDGLNTEAFF. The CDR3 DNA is TGTGCCAGCAGCTTACCTGGGGACGGGCTGAACACTGAAGCTTTCTTT.

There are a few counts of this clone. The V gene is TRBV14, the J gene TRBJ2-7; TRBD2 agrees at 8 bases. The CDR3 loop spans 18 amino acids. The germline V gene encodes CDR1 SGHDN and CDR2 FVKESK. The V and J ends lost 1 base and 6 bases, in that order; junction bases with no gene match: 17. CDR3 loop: CASSQAEPPAERECEQYV. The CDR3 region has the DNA TGTGCCAGCAGCCAAGCTGAACCCCCGGCCGAGCGGGAGTGCGAGCAGTACGTC.

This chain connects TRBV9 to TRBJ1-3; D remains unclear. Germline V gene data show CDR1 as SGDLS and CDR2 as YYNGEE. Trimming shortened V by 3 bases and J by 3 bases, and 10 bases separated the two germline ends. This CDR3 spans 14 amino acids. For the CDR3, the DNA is TGTGCCAGCAGCGCCGACACCCGTGGAAACACCATATATTTT. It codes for CASSADTRGNTIYF.

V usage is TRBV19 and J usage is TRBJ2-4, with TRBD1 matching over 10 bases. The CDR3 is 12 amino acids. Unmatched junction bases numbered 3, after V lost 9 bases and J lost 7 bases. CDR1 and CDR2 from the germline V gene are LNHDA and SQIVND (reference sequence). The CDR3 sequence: CASSGQGNIQYF. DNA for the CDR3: TGTGCCAGCTCGGGACAGGGGAACATTCAGTACTTC. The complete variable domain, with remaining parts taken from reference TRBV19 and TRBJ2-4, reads DGGITQSPKYLFRKEGQNVTLSCEQNLNHDAMYWYRQDPGQGLRLIYYSQIVNDFQKGDIAEGYSVSREKKESFPLTVTSAQKNPTAFYLCASSGQGNIQYFGAGTRLSVL.

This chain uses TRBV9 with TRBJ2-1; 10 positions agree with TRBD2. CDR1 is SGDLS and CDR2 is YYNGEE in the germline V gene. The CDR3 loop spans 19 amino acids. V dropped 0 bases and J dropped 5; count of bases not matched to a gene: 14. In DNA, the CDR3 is TGTGCCAGCAGCGTAGGCCCCGAGGGAGCGGGAGGGTTTGACAATGAGCAGTTCTTC. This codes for CASSVGPEGAGGFDNEQFF.

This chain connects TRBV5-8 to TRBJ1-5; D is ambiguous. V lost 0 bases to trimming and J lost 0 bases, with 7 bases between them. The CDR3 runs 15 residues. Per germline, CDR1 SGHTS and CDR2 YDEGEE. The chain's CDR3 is CASSLEGLSNQPQHF. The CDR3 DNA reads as TGTGCCAGCAGCTTGGAAGGACTTAGCAATCAGCCCCAGCATTTT.

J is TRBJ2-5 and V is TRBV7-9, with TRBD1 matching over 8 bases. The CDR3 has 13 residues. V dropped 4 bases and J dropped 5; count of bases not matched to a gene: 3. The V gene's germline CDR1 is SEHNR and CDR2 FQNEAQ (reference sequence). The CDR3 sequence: CASSSDRAETQYF. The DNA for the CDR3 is TGTGCCAGCAGCTCGGACAGGGCGGAGACCCAGTACTTC.